This T cell receptor beta chain was found in a study of cytomegalovirus exposure and HLA in healthy donors. Notes on this clone: Its antigen is unidentified.

PCR amplification relied on 60 Vbeta primers (plus 13 Jbeta primers). Profiling relied on immunoSEQ multiplex PCR, and the TCRdb table lists in-frame clones only, not all of them. The sample table sets out around 75,000 clones. Study-wide findings and caveats: CMV serostatus alone was available as immune exposure information. Most TCR beta V segments were productive about 90% or about 30% of the time in an earlier analysis.

There are 14 residues in the CDR3. Trimming removed 3 bases from V and 6 bases from J; junction bases left unmatched: 8. Germline V gene data show CDR1 as SGHRS and CDR2 as YFSETQ. The sample consisted of PBMCs. This chain joins TRBV5-1 and TRBJ1-2; the match to TRBD1 covers 7 bases. The source is a man between 45 and 60 years old in good health and CMV-seropositive. The CDR3 nucleotides read TGCGCCAGCAGCTCTTTATCGACAGGGAATGGCTACACCTTC. Protein sequence: CASSSLSTGNGYTF.